This TCR beta chain derives from a study of CD8+ T cells in alopecia areata (dated by TCRdb to 2016 to 2019). In the study overall: Treated patients were enrolled in an open-label pilot trial of oral tofacitinib at 5 to 10 mg twice daily for moderate-to-severe alopecia areata. Tofacitinib was given for 6 to 18 months, followed by 6 months of follow-up off drug to assess delayed response and recurrence. High-throughput TCRbeta sequencing was used to examine T cell clonal expansion in alopecia areata in both the C3H/HeJ mouse model and human patients. Scalp tissue and sorted CD4+ and CD8+ peripheral blood T cells from patchy and totalis/universalis alopecia areata patients and from healthy controls were covered by human TCRbeta sequencing. Biopsies were taken from tofacitinib-treated patients at baseline and at 4 and 24 weeks of treatment, and a later scalp biopsy was taken in several of the tofacitinib-treated patients. Scalp clonality was compared among normal scalp (n=4), patchy alopecia areata scalp (n=8), and alopecia totalis/universalis scalp (n=8). RNA was obtained with the PAXgene miRNA kit for fixed scalp, the miRNeasy kit for PBMCs, and the RNeasy kit for mouse skin. immunoSEQ multiplex PCR using 35 Vbeta forward primers and 13 Jbeta reverse primers was used to amplify TCRbeta CDR3 regions.

The library was made by the immunoSEQ multiplex PCR assay. For TCR sequencing, RNA was extracted from every sample and reverse transcribed into cDNA to serve as template. SuperScript III was used to make first-strand cDNA, primed with a 2:1 mix of oligo-dT and random hexamers. A synthetic immune receptor repertoire was used to assess amplification bias, and residual bias was removed computationally. The study's own analysis went as follows. Raw reads were preprocessed to remove errors, and CDR3 was defined by IMGT conventions from the conserved cysteine to phenylalanine. To get clonality, Shannon entropy was normalized by log2 of the number of productive unique TCRs and the result was subtracted from 1. CD4 or CD8 identity of scalp clones was inferred by cross-referencing scalp TCRbeta sequences with sorted blood CD4 and CD8 repertoires. Entries here come from immuneACCESS through TCRdb and include only in-frame sequences with V and J called. Some clones fail to appear in such tables; in the studies checked, an unresolved V gene covers under half of the shortfall, and the cause of the remainder is unknown. For V, J and clone size, that table is used; D and trimming come from the DNA. The sample table holds some 170,000 clones, of which about 66% were seen once. 10% to 12% of the sample is in the top ten clones.

Overall study results and their limits: Unlike mouse skin, which is dominated by gammadelta T cells, normal human skin has resident alphabeta T cells that are also sequenced, and this complicates analysis of the scalp TCR repertoire. Higher clonality and more expanded CD8+ clones were observed in lesional scalp than in normal scalp, particularly in alopecia totalis/universalis, a finding suggestive of antigenic drive. Shared TCR sequences between patients were less evident than in mice, which may be partly attributable to HLA diversity in the patient population.

With regard to this clone: Its antigen is still unknown. It has no much larger one-base neighbor in the sample; base qualities were not kept.

At the junction V is shortened by 3 bases and J by 6 bases, with 20 bases in between. Reading the germline V gene gives CDR1 MGHRA and CDR2 YSYEKL. The CDR3 sequence holds 17 residues, the cysteine and phenylalanine included. The retained sequence is limited to the CDR3, 51 bases, with the frame set at the first base. The sample's time point label is to be understood as: baseline before oral tofacitinib. From alopecia areata patients, peripheral blood was collected along with lesional scalp punch biopsies. PBMCs were separated by density centrifugation and stained for CD3, CD4 and CD8, after which CD4+ and CD8+ T cells were sorted on a FACSAria.

The chain uses TRBV4-1 and TRBJ2-2, and the D gene may be TRBD2, 6 bases matching. The clonotype was recovered from a human donor with alopecia areata. The source was CD8+ T cells sorted from blood, collected at week 0. The DNA reads TGCGCCAGCAGCCACCCCTCGGGACTCACGCCGGCCGGGGAGCTGTTTTTT. Its translation reads: CASSHPSGLTPAGELFF.